Each of the 21 T cell receptor beta chains below was sequenced from the same sample in a study of blood T cell repertoires in COVID-19. This table comes from immunoSEQ multiplex PCR, and its TCRdb copy is limited to in-frame clones, with some not included. The sample has hundreds of thousands of clones, around 89% seen once; the top ten hold 1.7%. The specimen was PBMCs or T cells enriched from blood (not recorded which). These receptors were obtained from a woman aged 18 to 35 with acute COVID-19.

The chain joins TRBV29-1 to TRBJ2-1; 8 positions agree with TRBD2. Trimming at V came to 4 bases and at J to 0 bases, leaving 5 bases not matched to a gene. The CDR3 runs 15 residues. Per germline, CDR1 SQVTM and CDR2 ANQGSEA. The CDR3: CSVASGRSSYNEQFF. The CDR3, as DNA: TGCAGCGTTGCCAGCGGGAGAAGCTCCTACAATGAGCAGTTCTTC.

This sequence joins TRBV11-2 and TRBJ2-5; a possible D gene is TRBD2 (6 bases). V was pared by 8 bases and J by 4 bases, with 11 bases between. This CDR3 is built from 12 residues. From germline, CDR1 is SGHAT and CDR2 FQNNGV. DNA for the CDR3: TGTGCCAGCGCCAGAGCGGGAGAGACCCAGTACTTC. This encodes CASARAGETQYF.

The rearrangement uses TRBV7-2 and TRBJ2-1; possibly TRBD2 for D (6 bases). Germline V CDR1 and CDR2: SGHTA, FQGNSA. V was pared by 0 bases and J by 9 bases, with 18 bases between. The CDR3 is 16 residues long. CDR3 bases: TGTGCCAGCAGCTTAGCCCGACATACAAGCGGGCTTGAGCAGTTCTTC. The encoded protein is CASSLARHTSGLEQFF.

This clone is a singleton in its sample. The genes are TRBV18 and TRBJ2-1; 9 bases match TRBD1. The length of the CDR3 is 13 residues. V was pared by 3 bases and J by 8 bases, with 2 bases of the junction left unmatched. Per germline, CDR1 KGHSH and CDR2 LQKENI. The CDR3 spells CASSPDRGDEQFF. CDR3 DNA: TGTGCCAGCTCACCCGACAGGGGGGATGAGCAGTTCTTC.

The rearrangement uses TRBV5-6 and TRBJ1-6; D remains unclear. The germline V gene has CDR1 SGHDT and CDR2 YYEEEE. This CDR3 spans 14 amino acids. The V end was cut by 1 base, the J end by 7 bases, with 9 bases between. The CDR3: CASSLKTYNSPLHF. In DNA, the CDR3 is TGTGCCAGCAGCTTGAAGACATACAATTCACCCCTCCACTTT.

This clone was detected only once. The rearrangement joins TRBV4-2 to TRBJ2-1, with TRBD1 matching 7 bases. The trim removed 6 bases at V and 2 bases at J, leaving 7 bases unmatched. In germline, CDR1 is LGHNA, CDR2 YNFKEQ. There are 15 residues in the CDR3. In nucleotides, the CDR3 is TGTGCCAGCAGGCGCGACAGGGACCCCTACAATGAGCAGTTCTTC. This encodes CASRRDRDPYNEQFF.

J is TRBJ1-1 and V is TRBV9, with D perhaps TRBD1 (6 bases). CDR3 length equals 15 residues. The germline gives CDR1 SGDLS, CDR2 YYNGEE. V gave up 4 bases and J gave up 1 base, with 14 bases separating them. The DNA for the CDR3 is TGTGCCAGCAGCTCTGGGGGGGCTTGGAACACTGAAGCTTTCTTT. As protein: CASSSGGAWNTEAFF.

The chain couples TRBV5-1 to TRBJ2-1, with D possibly matching TRBD2 (6 bases). CDR1 SGHRS and CDR2 YFSETQ come from the germline V gene. V lost 7 bases and J lost 8, with 16 bases in between. The CDR3 is 13 residues long. The CDR3 sequence is CASGRTGVYEQFF. The CDR3 DNA sequence: TGCGCCAGCGGGCGGACGGGAGTCTATGAGCAGTTCTTC.

The V gene is TRBV30, the J gene TRBJ2-7, with a possible D match to TRBD1 (5 bases). Between the trimmed V and J ends, which lost 4 bases and 4 bases, there was a span of 11 bases. CDR1 is GTSNPN, CDR2 SVGIG, per germline (reference sequence). The CDR3 totals 12 residues. The CDR3 spells CAWKGQNYEQYF. CDR3 coding DNA: TGTGCCTGGAAGGGGCAGAATTACGAGCAGTACTTC.

The CDR3 region is CASSYEQDTEAFF. CDR3 nucleotide sequence: TGTGCCAGCAGTTACGAACAGGACACTGAAGCTTTCTTT. The V call is TRBV6-5, the J call TRBJ1-1, with D possibly matching TRBD1 (5 bases). The CDR3 has 13 residues. V was pared by 2 bases and J by 3 bases, with 7 bases between. From germline, CDR1 is MNHEY and CDR2 SVGAGI.

This chain joins TRBV7-2 and TRBJ2-3, with TRBD2 matching 8 bases. Germline V gives CDR1 SGHTA, CDR2 FQGNSA. CDR3 length: 15 amino acids. With 5 bases clipped from V and 3 bases from J, the junction kept 7 bases outside the gene matches. CDR3 amino acids: CASSELAGRTDTQYF. The CDR3 DNA reads as TGTGCCAGCAGCGAATTAGCGGGAAGGACAGATACGCAGTATTTT. Using reference TRBV7-2 and TRBJ2-3 for the parts outside the CDR3, the full variable domain is GAGVSQSPSNKVTEKGKDVELRCDPISGHTALYWYRQSLGQGLEFLIYFQGNSAPDKSGLPSDRFSAERTGGSVSTLTIQRTQQEDSAVYLCASSELAGRTDTQYFGPGTRLTVL.

This clone was picked up one time. The genes are TRBV5-1 and TRBJ2-5; D may be TRBD2 (5 bases). Germline V gives CDR1 SGHRS, CDR2 YFSETQ. Deletions cut 6 bases from V and 5 bases from J, with 14 bases between. This CDR3 contains 13 residues. CDR3 in DNA: TGCGCCAGCACGTCCGGGGTCGTGGAGACCCAGTACTTC. Translating gives CASTSGVVETQYF.

This clone showed up just once. The chain links TRBV5-1 to TRBJ1-1; possibly TRBD1 for D (6 bases). V was shortened by 3 bases and J by 5 bases, with 17 bases between the two germline ends. Germline V gene lookup returns CDR1 SGHRS and CDR2 YFSETQ. There are 15 residues in the CDR3. The CDR3 here is CASSSSTGIGTEAFF. The DNA of the CDR3 is TGCGCCAGCAGCTCGTCCACAGGGATCGGGACTGAAGCTTTCTTT.

The J gene is TRBJ2-1, the V gene TRBV11-2; possible D gene TRBD1, 5 bases. CDR3 length: 15 residues. Per the germline V gene, CDR1 is SGHAT and CDR2 is FQNNGV. Trimming pared 1 base from V and 4 bases from J, leaving 11 bases between. The CDR3 protein is CASSLGKGPYNEQFF. The CDR3 nucleotides are TGTGCCAGCAGCTTAGGCAAGGGGCCTTACAATGAGCAGTTCTTC.

The V and J genes are TRBV6-5 and TRBJ2-7; D is perhaps TRBD1 (5 bases). Trimming took 4 bases from V and 2 from J, leaving 9 bases between them. CDR1 is MNHEY and CDR2 is SVGAGI in the germline V gene. This CDR3 is 13 amino acids long. CDR3 residues: CASSLTETYEQYF. As DNA, the CDR3 is TGTGCCAGCAGTTTGACAGAAACCTACGAGCAGTACTTC.

The V gene is TRBV5-8, the J gene TRBJ2-2, with 7 bases matching TRBD2. This CDR3 contains 17 residues. Germline trimming cut 4 bases from V and 5 bases from J; bases unmatched to any gene: 14. In germline, CDR1 is SGHTS, CDR2 YDEGEE. The CDR3 loop is CASSPFGAGEGTGELFF. The DNA for the CDR3 is TGTGCCAGCAGCCCCTTCGGGGCGGGAGAGGGGACCGGGGAGCTGTTTTTT.

The chain is built from TRBV7-9 and TRBJ1-5; D is unclear. Trimming left V 3 bases short and J 1 base short, with 16 bases between. Germline CDR1 reads SEHNR; CDR2 reads FQNEAQ (reference sequence). This CDR3 has 17 amino acids. The CDR3, as DNA: TGTGCCAGCAGCTTGGGTCCCGGCAGCGAAAGCAATCAGCCCCAGCATTTT. Amino acid sequence: CASSLGPGSESNQPQHF.

The chain has TRBV4-3 and TRBJ2-3; 7 bases agree with TRBD2. V was clipped by 0 bases and J by 6 bases; unmatched bases: 3. The CDR3 covers 14 residues. CDR1 is LGHNA, CDR2 YSLEER, per germline. The CDR3 here is CASSQERAGDTQYF. In nucleotides, the CDR3 is TGCGCCAGCAGCCAAGAACGAGCGGGGGATACGCAGTATTTT.

The rearrangement joins TRBV30 to TRBJ2-7; a possible D gene is TRBD1 (6 bases). The CDR3 length is 12 residues. Germline lookup yields CDR1 GTSNPN and CDR2 SVGIG (reference sequence). V was pared by 4 bases and J by 5 bases, with 12 bases between. CDR3 loop: CAWTTNRDEQYF. CDR3 nucleotides: TGTGCCTGGACCACAAACAGGGACGAGCAGTACTTC.

This clone was seen once. The rearrangement uses TRBV7-9 and TRBJ1-1, with unresolved D. V was cut by 3 bases and J by 1 base, with 9 bases left in between. The CDR3 covers 14 residues. CDR1 and CDR2 from the germline V gene are SEHNR and FQNEAQ (reference sequence). CDR3 amino acids: CASSFRGWNTEAFF. Here the CDR3 DNA reads TGTGCCAGCAGCTTTCGGGGTTGGAACACTGAAGCTTTCTTT.

CDR3 bases: TGTGCCAGCAGTTTAAGGCAGGAAGAGACCCAGTACTTC. As protein: CASSLRQEETQYF. J is TRBJ2-5 and V is TRBV28; D call uncertain. The germline gives CDR1 MDHEN, CDR2 SYDVKM. This CDR3 has 13 amino acids. Trimming cost V 2 bases and J 3 bases, with 7 bases left between them.